This T cell receptor beta chain is from a study of B cell selection in AIRE deficiency (dated 2019 in TCRdb). In terms of the full investigation: TCRbeta repertoires of sorted blood CD4+ conventional T cells and regulatory T cells were compared between AIRE-deficient patients and healthy controls. The TCR-sequenced cohort comprised roughly 5 AIRE-deficient APECED patients and roughly 5 healthy control donors.

The immunoSEQ platform was used for TCRbeta chain sequencing. As for the original processing: Pooled Treg repertoires yielded about 6.2x10^4 distinct TCRbeta sequences from patients and around 9.6x10^4 from healthy donors. Public Treg TCRbeta sequences were defined as those shared by two or more individuals and were then searched for in Tconv repertoires. Group differences were tested with Mann-Whitney U tests and Bonferroni-Dunn correction in GraphPad Prism 7.03. The immuneACCESS repertoire file appears here via TCRdb, limited to in-frame rearrangements. These files lack a portion of the clones; in checked studies, under half of the deficit traces to unresolved V genes, and the cause of the others is not known. V, J and clone size are taken as reported in that table, and D and trimming were inferred from the DNA itself. The sample table contains some 14,000 clones; only one count was recorded for 85% to 95% of them. About 0.95% of the sample is in the top ten clones.

Points the paper makes about the study in general: Sequencing covered only TCRbeta chains, and 35% to 45% of shared healthy-donor Treg sequences were also present in healthy Tconv, possibly due to differing TCRalpha chains. Roughly 28% of the Treg TCRbeta sequences shared among healthy donors were detected in patient Tconv cells, suggesting that Treg-biased clones are diverted into the Tconv compartment. Among 3657 shared Treg TCRbeta sequences, roughly 32% were shared exclusively by healthy donors and about 9.3% exclusively by patients, which suggests that Treg selection is less efficient in the absence of AIRE. Tconv and Treg cells from AIRE-deficient patients showed TCRBV gene usage, CDR3 length and TCR diversity similar to those of healthy donors. Shorter CDR3s were found in shared Treg sequences, reflecting a bias toward rearrangements containing few non-templated nucleotide insertions.

This clone is a singleton in its sample. What this receptor recognizes is not known. No base qualities exist here, and no much larger clone lies one base off it. Ends trimmed: V by 6 bases, J by 4 bases; bases unmatched to a gene: 13. From cysteine to phenylalanine, the CDR3 is 17 amino acids long. The read is trimmed to its CDR3 DNA, 51 bases read in frame from base 1. For CDR1 and CDR2, the germline V gene lists MDHEN and SYDVKM. Regulatory T cells were sorted as CD4+CD25hiCD127low/negative cells. APECED syndrome was present in the AIRE-deficient patients. Sorting of Tconv and Treg cells intended for TCRbeta sequencing was performed on a FACSAria flow cytometer. Sorted cells were collected into 5-ml round-bottom polystyrene tubes, and dry cell pellets were frozen at -80°C before sequencing.

Sequencing was done on a sample of Tregs sorted from PBMCs. The clonotype originates from a human donor with AIRE deficiency. In this chain, TRBV28 is recombined with TRBJ1-2; 11 central bases correspond to TRBD1. The CDR3 corresponds to CASRPSPGTGGAYGYTF. The nucleotide sequence reads TGTGCCAGCAGACCAAGTCCCGGGACAGGGGGGGCCTATGGCTACACCTTC.